The 21 T cell receptor beta chains listed next were all sequenced from one sample in a study of cytomegalovirus exposure and HLA in healthy donors. The primer mix had 60 Vbeta and 13 Jbeta primers. Here immunoSEQ multiplex PCR was the method, and the copy in TCRdb shows in-frame clones only, minus some. The sample lists some 110,000 clones, over 75% occurring once. Input material: PBMCs. These receptors were obtained from a man aged 60-69 years in good health and CMV-seropositive.

A word on this clone: Relative to the germline gene, one junction end is altered; a read error may explain this. The gene calls are TRBV7-9 and TRBJ2-1, with a weak D call TRBD1 (6 bases). This CDR3 comprises 12 residues. Germline lookup yields CDR1 SEHNR and CDR2 FQNEAQ (reference sequence). The CDR3 spells CSSSPQGWLQFF. CDR3 nucleotide sequence: TGTTCCAGCAGCCCCCAGGGGTGGTTACAGTTCTTC.

The V gene is TRBV19, the J gene TRBJ1-4; D uncertain. This CDR3 contains 14 residues. Germline V gene lookup returns CDR1 LNHDA and CDR2 SQIVND (reference sequence). V was trimmed by 5 bases and J by 8 bases, leaving 15 bases between them. In nucleotides, the CDR3 is TGTGCCAGTAGTTCGACCGGTGGAGGAGAAAAACTGTTTTTT. It specifies CASSSTGGGEKLFF.

The chain carries TRBV10-3 and TRBJ2-5; 10 bases are shared with TRBD1. The assigned J gene may be wrong: the sequence end matches TRBJ2-7 better. Germline loops: CDR1 ENHRY, CDR2 SYGVKD. The CDR3 has 13 amino acids. CDR3 nucleotide sequence: TGTGCCATCAGAAAGACAGGGGGCCACGAGCAGTACTTC. As protein: CAIRKTGGHEQYF.

V and J are TRBV5-6 and TRBJ2-7, with 11 bases that match TRBD1. CDR3 length: 15 amino acids. Germline values: CDR1 SGHDT, CDR2 YYEEEE. V trimming: 0 bases; J trimming: 3 bases; junction bases outside the gene matches: 2. CDR3 sequence: CASSLGTGGYYEQYF. CDR3 in DNA: TGTGCCAGCAGCTTGGGGACAGGGGGCTACTACGAGCAGTACTTC.

This chain joins TRBV5-1 and TRBJ2-6, with D perhaps TRBD1 (6 bases). This CDR3 is 14 amino acids long. Trimming left V 9 bases short and J 3 bases short, with 13 bases between. The germline CDR1 and CDR2 sequences are SGHRS and YFSETQ. CDR3 sequence reads: CATDPGDGANVLTF. CDR3 nucleotides: TGCGCCACTGATCCAGGGGATGGGGCCAACGTCCTGACTTTC. The whole variable domain, remainder taken from reference TRBV5-1 and TRBJ2-6, is KAGVTQTPRYLIKTRGQQVTLSCSPISGHRSVSWYQQTPGQGLQFLFEYFSETQRNKGNFPGRFSGRQFSNSRSEMNVSTLELGDSALYLCATDPGDGANVLTFGAGSRLTVL.

The J gene is TRBJ1-2, the V gene TRBV5-1; D may be TRBD1 (5 bases). Germline-derived CDR1 and CDR2 are SGHRS and YFSETQ. The length of the CDR3 is 15 residues. The V gene lost 2 bases and the J gene lost 5 bases, with 16 bases spanning the gap. The CDR3 sequence: CASSFDPQGGYGYTF. CDR3 DNA: TGCGCCAGCAGCTTTGATCCCCAGGGAGGGTATGGCTACACCTTC.

The J gene is TRBJ2-7, the V gene TRBV4-3; TRBD1 matches at 8 bases. This CDR3 is built from 13 residues. V was pared by 1 base and J by 5 bases, with 1 base of the junction left unmatched. Germline CDR1 and CDR2: LGHNA and YSLEER. In nucleotides, the CDR3 is TGCGCCAGCAGCCAAGCGACAGGGGACGAGCAGTACTTC. Its protein is CASSQATGDEQYF.

The chain recombines TRBV5-5 with TRBJ2-1, with 10 positions matching TRBD2. CDR3 length: 15 amino acids. Germline trimming cut 7 bases from V and 2 bases from J; bases unmatched to any gene: 6. From germline, CDR1 is SGHKS and CDR2 YYEKEE (reference sequence). CDR3 amino acids: CASGSGGATYNEQFF. The DNA for the CDR3 is TGTGCCAGCGGGAGCGGGGGGGCAACCTACAATGAGCAGTTCTTC.

This clone occurred a few times. The genes are TRBV6-5 and TRBJ1-6; D call uncertain. The V end lost 0 bases, the J end lost 9 bases, and 12 bases lay between the germline ends. The CDR3 length is 15 residues. Germline V lookup: CDR1 MNHEY, CDR2 SVGAGI. The CDR3 region is CASSYSEDAPSPLHF. For the CDR3, the DNA is TGTGCCAGCAGTTACTCGGAGGACGCGCCTTCACCCCTCCACTTT.

The chain recombines TRBV7-9 with TRBJ1-2; D gene ambiguous. V gave up 3 bases and J gave up 4 bases, with 12 bases separating them. This CDR3 region has 14 residues. Germline loops: CDR1 SEHNR, CDR2 FQNEAQ (reference sequence). The CDR3 DNA is TGTGCCAGCAGCTTGAGTCAGGCCCGCTATGGCTACACCTTC. Amino acids: CASSLSQARYGYTF.

The V call is TRBV25-1, the J call TRBJ1-4, with D perhaps matching TRBD1 (6 bases). The germline V gene has CDR1 MGHDK and CDR2 SYGVNS. The CDR3 contains 13 residues. The V end lost 4 bases, the J end lost 5 bases, and 8 bases lay between the germline ends. DNA of the CDR3: TGTGCCAGCAGTGCGGACAGCAATGAAAAACTGTTTTTT. Its protein product is CASSADSNEKLFF.

V gene TRBV6-6 combines with J gene TRBJ1-3; 8 nucleotides align to TRBD1. The CDR3 is made up of 14 amino acids. The germline gives CDR1 MNHNY, CDR2 SVGAGI (reference sequence). V lost 6 bases, J lost 6 bases, and 7 bases stayed unmatched. The CDR3 reads CASRLDRAENTIYF. The CDR3, as DNA: TGTGCCAGCAGATTGGACAGGGCAGAAAACACCATATATTTT.

The genes are TRBV27 and TRBJ2-5; D gene ambiguous. Germline-derived CDR1 and CDR2 are MNHEY and SMNVEV (reference sequence). V lost 6 bases to trimming and J lost 3 bases, with 8 bases between them. This CDR3 has 12 residues. The CDR3 coding sequence is TGTGCCAGCAGAAATCTAGAAGAGACCCAGTACTTC. Its protein is CASRNLEETQYF.

The rearrangement joins TRBV6-5 to TRBJ2-1; the D gene is possibly TRBD2 (6 bases). Germline loops: CDR1 MNHEY, CDR2 SVGAGI. CDR3 length: 16 residues. The germline V and J ends were trimmed by 2 bases and 7 bases, with 18 bases remaining between them. CDR3 coding DNA: TGTGCCAGCAGTTACGCGCGTAGTGGGACTGCAAATGAGCAGTTCTTC. Translated, it gives CASSYARSGTANEQFF.

The genes are TRBV11-2 and TRBJ2-3; 9 nucleotides line up with TRBD2. This CDR3 region has 18 residues. J lost 0 bases, V lost 1 base, and 8 bases had no gene match. Germline V gene sequence: CDR1 SGHAT, CDR2 FQNNGV. CDR3 residues: CASSLGLAGRRSTDTQYF. The CDR3 DNA follows: TGTGCCAGCAGCTTAGGGCTAGCGGGGCGCAGGAGCACAGATACGCAGTATTTT.

The rearrangement joins TRBV4-1 to TRBJ1-6, with TRBD1 identical over 7 bases. There are 16 residues in the CDR3. Unmatched junction bases numbered 5, after V lost 0 bases and J lost 6 bases. Looked up from germline, CDR1 is MGHRA and CDR2 is YSYEKL. CDR3 sequence: CASSQDEGGLNSPLHF. For the CDR3, the DNA is TGCGCCAGCAGCCAAGATGAAGGGGGCCTTAATTCACCCCTCCACTTT.

This chain uses TRBV9 with TRBJ2-3; 9 bases are shared with TRBD2. Germline CDR1 reads SGDLS; CDR2 reads YYNGEE. The V segment lost 0 bases and the J segment 1 base; nucleotides outside the gene matches: 3. CDR3 length equals 16 residues. CDR3 sequence: CASSVDERGGTDTQYF. CDR3 DNA: TGTGCCAGCAGCGTAGATGAGCGGGGGGGCACAGATACGCAGTATTTT.

This clone has only one observation. This chain connects TRBV28 to TRBJ2-3; D is unclear. Trimming took off 4 bases at V and 2 bases at J, with 4 bases between the two ends. This CDR3 comprises 12 residues. CDR1 and CDR2 from the germline V gene are MDHEN and SYDVKM. Here the CDR3 reads CASSYSTDTQYF. CDR3 sequence (DNA): TGTGCCAGCAGTTACTCCACAGATACGCAGTATTTT.

This clone appeared a single time. The chain employs TRBV7-9 and TRBJ2-5; 9 bases are a match to TRBD1. J lost 5 bases, V lost 3 bases, and 4 bases had no gene match. This CDR3 is 14 amino acids long. From germline, CDR1 is SEHNR and CDR2 FQNEAQ (reference sequence). The CDR3 here is CASSFTGGGETQYF. The CDR3 bases are TGTGCCAGCAGCTTTACAGGGGGCGGCGAGACCCAGTACTTC.

This rearrangement joins TRBV15 to TRBJ1-2; TRBD1 aligns across 7 bases. The germline V gene has CDR1 LNHNV and CDR2 YYDKDF (reference sequence). Losses at the gene ends were 1 base for V and 3 bases for J; bases not matched to a gene: 2. This CDR3 comprises 14 residues. CDR3 DNA: TGTGCCACCAGCAGAGGGGACAGCTACTATGGCTACACCTTC. Residues: CATSRGDSYYGYTF.

This clone was detected only a few times. The chain has TRBV12-5 and TRBJ1-1; D is unclear. The CDR3 is 12 amino acids. Germline CDR1 LGHNT, CDR2 FRNRAP. V was trimmed by 4 bases and J by 7 bases, leaving 10 bases between them. The CDR3 region is CASGSRDFEAFF. CDR3 in DNA: TGTGCTAGTGGTTCGAGGGATTTTGAAGCTTTCTTT.